The 22 T cell receptor beta chains listed next were all sequenced from one sample in a study of OX40 agonist ivuxolimab in advanced cancers. Sequenced by immunoSEQ multiplex PCR; TCRdb stores in-frame clones only, minus some. The sample carries 80,000 to 100,000 clones, 86% recorded once. The starting material was CD4+ or CD8+ T cells sorted from blood, obtained in a trial of the OX40 agonist ivuxolimab. Receptors were obtained from an adult with an advanced solid tumor such as melanoma, head and neck, liver or kidney cancer.

This rearrangement joins TRBV9 to TRBJ2-1; D possibly corresponds to TRBD2 (5 bases). V lost 8 bases and J 4 bases, leaving 13 bases between the germline ends. CDR1 SGDLS and CDR2 YYNGEE come from the germline V gene. This CDR3 has 13 residues. In nucleotides, the CDR3 is TGTGCCAGTGGAGGTAGCAGATACAATGAGCAGTTCTTC. Translation gives CASGGSRYNEQFF.

This chain connects TRBV6-1 to TRBJ1-2; TRBD1 might be the D (5 bases). CDR3 length: 14 residues. CDR1 MNHNS and CDR2 SASEGT come from the germline V gene. Trimming pared 6 bases from V and 6 bases from J, leaving 17 bases between. For the CDR3, the DNA is TGTGCCAGCAGGCCAAACCCAGGGATCGATGGCTACACCTTC. Amino acid sequence: CASRPNPGIDGYTF.

The genes are TRBV18 and TRBJ1-5, with a weak D call TRBD1 (5 bases). Per germline, CDR1 KGHSH and CDR2 LQKENI. The CDR3 is 14 residues long. Trimming took off 4 bases at V and 3 bases at J, with 10 bases between the two ends. The CDR3 DNA reads TGTGCCAGCTCACTAGGTGGGACCAATCAGCCCCAGCATTTT. As protein: CASSLGGTNQPQHF.

The chain couples TRBV27 to TRBJ2-7, with 9 bases that match TRBD1. Germline CDR1 MNHEY, CDR2 SMNVEV (reference sequence). CDR3 length: 14 residues. Trimming cost V 6 bases and J 5 bases; bases outside gene matches: 8. CDR3 DNA: TGTGCCAGCAGAGAGAAATGGGACAGGGACGAGCAGTACTTC. Translated: CASREKWDRDEQYF.

This chain connects TRBV5-4 to TRBJ2-7; a possible D gene is TRBD1 (6 bases). CDR1 and CDR2 from the germline V gene are SGHNT and YYREEE (reference sequence). The CDR3 is 13 residues long. V was trimmed by 2 bases and J by 6 bases, leaving 12 bases between them. In nucleotides, the CDR3 is TGTGCCAGCAGCTTTGGGGGCGCGGGCGAGCAGTACTTC. Translated, it gives CASSFGGAGEQYF. The variable domain in full, completed from reference TRBV5-4 and TRBJ2-7, reads ETGVTQSPTHLIKTRGQQVTLRCSSQSGHNTVSWYQQALGQGPQFIFQYYREEENGRGNFPPRFSGLQFPNYSSELNVNALELDDSALYLCASSFGGAGEQYFGPGTRLTVT.

This clone showed up just a few times. This sequence joins TRBV19 and TRBJ2-7; 11 nucleotides align to TRBD2. Germline assignment: CDR1 LNHDA and CDR2 SQIVND (reference sequence). The CDR3 loop spans 12 amino acids. V lost 6 bases and J lost 6; bases outside the gene matches: 1. The CDR3 DNA follows: TGTGCCAGTAGCCTAGCGGGGGGCGAGCAGTACTTC. Protein sequence: CASSLAGGEQYF.

The chain couples TRBV9 to TRBJ2-2, with D uncertain. In germline, CDR1 is SGDLS, CDR2 YYNGEE. The V end lost 4 bases, the J end lost 6 bases, and 7 bases lay between the germline ends. The CDR3 contains 12 residues. CDR3 bases: TGTGCCAGCAGCCGTAGGCCCGGGGAGCTGTTTTTT. Protein: CASSRRPGELFF.

This clone was counted only a few times. Within the sample, other DNA sequences also encode this same CDR3. The V and J genes are TRBV4-3 and TRBJ2-7; D is perhaps TRBD2 (5 bases). The CDR3 consists of 14 residues. From germline, CDR1 is LGHNA and CDR2 YSLEER. Trimming took 1 base from V and 3 from J, leaving 10 bases between them. The CDR3 nucleotides are TGCGCCAGCAGCCAAGGGAGGCAGCTCTACGAGCAGTACTTC. This encodes CASSQGRQLYEQYF.

The chain has TRBV7-3 and TRBJ2-3; 11 bases line up with TRBD2. The germline V gene encodes CDR1 SGHTA and CDR2 FQGTGA. This CDR3 comprises 16 residues. Unmatched junction bases numbered 7, after V lost 4 bases and J lost 4 bases. The CDR3 loop is CASSSGVAGGADTQYF. CDR3 DNA sequence: TGTGCCAGCAGCTCCGGGGTAGCGGGAGGGGCAGATACGCAGTATTTT.

This clone was seen once. This rearrangement joins TRBV27 to TRBJ1-6; D ambiguous. The V end was cut by 5 bases, the J end by 5 bases, with 10 bases between. The germline gives CDR1 MNHEY, CDR2 SMNVEV (reference sequence). The CDR3 sequence is 14 residues long. The CDR3: CASSRGPNNSPLHF. Written as DNA, the CDR3 is TGTGCCAGCAGTCGAGGCCCCAATAATTCACCCCTCCACTTT.

This chain connects TRBV7-2 to TRBJ2-4; the D is unclear. With 0 bases removed from V and 3 bases from J, the gap between germline ends came to 6 bases. The CDR3 is made up of 14 amino acids. Germline V gene lookup returns CDR1 SGHTA and CDR2 FQGNSA. CDR3 in DNA: TGTGCCAGCAGCTTAGCCCCCCTCAAAAACATTCAGTACTTC. It codes for CASSLAPLKNIQYF. The entire variable domain, with the rest obtained from reference TRBV7-2 and TRBJ2-4, is as follows: GAGVSQSPSNKVTEKGKDVELRCDPISGHTALYWYRQSLGQGLEFLIYFQGNSAPDKSGLPSDRFSAERTGGSVSTLTIQRTQQEDSAVYLCASSLAPLKNIQYFGAGTRLSVL.

The chain carries TRBV30 and TRBJ2-7, with unresolved D. The CDR3 is 14 residues long. The ends were cut back, 0 bases at V and 0 bases at J, with 9 bases in the middle. Germline V gene lookup returns CDR1 GTSNPN and CDR2 SVGIG (reference sequence). CDR3 DNA: TGTGCCTGGAGTGTGGGCTCCTTCTCCTACGAGCAGTACTTC. Translated, it gives CAWSVGSFSYEQYF.

CDR3 DNA sequence: TGTGCCATCAAACGGGGCTGGGTTGGTGAGCAGTTCTTC. It translates to CAIKRGWVGEQFF. The chain employs TRBV10-3 and TRBJ2-1; TRBD1 or TRBD2 may be the D gene (5 bases each). Trimming shortened V by 7 bases and J by 9 bases, and 16 bases separated the two germline ends. Germline values: CDR1 ENHRY, CDR2 SYGVKD. This CDR3 is 13 amino acids long.

The CDR3 DNA follows: TGTGCCAGCAGCTGGGAGGGCGAGGGAGAGACCCAGTACTTC. Encoded protein: CASSWEGEGETQYF. The rearrangement joins TRBV7-9 to TRBJ2-5; TRBD2 matches at 7 bases. This CDR3 contains 14 residues. The V and J ends lost 4 bases and 4 bases, in that order; junction bases with no gene match: 6. Germline loops: CDR1 SEHNR, CDR2 FQNEAQ (reference sequence).

DNA for the CDR3: TGTGCCAGCTCACCACAAGACGGGAGCCGCAGGTTGGACATTCAGTACTTC. Its protein product is CASSPQDGSRRLDIQYF. The rearrangement links TRBV18 to TRBJ2-4, with D perhaps TRBD2 (6 bases). This CDR3 region has 17 residues. CDR1 KGHSH and CDR2 LQKENI come from the germline V gene. V lost 1 base, J lost 8 bases, and 21 bases lay in between. The full variable domain, in which reference TRBV18 and TRBJ2-4 provide the parts outside the CDR3, is NAGVMQNPRHLVRRRGQEARLRCSPMKGHSHVYWYRQLPEEGLKFMVYLQKENIIDESGMPKERFSAEFPKEGPSILRIQQVVRGDSAAYFCASSPQDGSRRLDIQYFGAGTRLSVL.

V is TRBV19 and J is TRBJ2-2; no clear D gene. This CDR3 comprises 14 residues. The V end lost 7 bases, the J end lost 0 bases, and 9 bases lay between the germline ends. Germline-derived CDR1 and CDR2 are LNHDA and SQIVND (reference sequence). CDR3 DNA sequence: TGTGCCAGTAAAAATCTTGCGAACACCGGGGAGCTGTTTTTT. Translated, it gives CASKNLANTGELFF.

This clone is a singleton in its sample. CDR3 bases: TGTGCCAGCACCTCGACAGGGGGTTCGAACACCGGGGAGCTGTTTTTT. Protein product: CASTSTGGSNTGELFF. V usage is TRBV7-9 and J usage is TRBJ2-2, with TRBD1 matching over 9 bases. The CDR3 length is 16 residues. The germline V gene encodes CDR1 SEHNR and CDR2 FQNEAQ (reference sequence). J was trimmed by 0 bases and V by 7 bases; bases with no gene match: 6.

This chain connects TRBV2 to TRBJ1-4, with D perhaps TRBD1 (5 bases). V was cut by 6 bases and J by 4 bases, with 15 bases left in between. Germline V lookup: CDR1 SNHLY, CDR2 FYNNEI. The CDR3 loop spans 15 amino acids. This chain's CDR3 is CASRSTAALNEKLFF. The CDR3 DNA follows: TGTGCCAGCAGGTCGACAGCCGCCCTTAATGAAAAACTGTTTTTT.

V is TRBV5-1 and J is TRBJ1-1, with D perhaps matching TRBD1 (5 bases). V was shortened by 4 bases and J by 2 bases, with 15 bases between the two germline ends. This CDR3 spans 15 amino acids. Germline CDR1 SGHRS, CDR2 YFSETQ. The CDR3 coding sequence is TGCGCCAGCAGCCAGACCGGGACTGGAAACACTGAAGCTTTCTTT. It specifies CASSQTGTGNTEAFF.

This chain connects TRBV18 to TRBJ2-6, with 8 bases matching TRBD1. The trim removed 4 bases at V and 1 base at J, leaving 15 bases unmatched. CDR3 length equals 20 residues. Germline V CDR1 and CDR2: KGHSH, LQKENI. The CDR3 DNA is TGTGCCAGCTCACAACAAGCCCGGGACAGGCTTCTATCTGGGGCCAACGTCCTGACTTTC. It yields the protein CASSQQARDRLLSGANVLTF.

The genes are TRBV19 and TRBJ1-1; D is possibly TRBD1 (5 bases). CDR3 length equals 15 residues. V dropped 4 bases and J dropped 1 base, with 13 bases sitting between them. Germline V gene data show CDR1 as LNHDA and CDR2 as SQIVND (reference sequence). CDR3 sequence: CASSTQTVRNTEAFF. As DNA, the CDR3 is TGTGCCAGTAGTACCCAGACAGTCCGGAACACTGAAGCTTTCTTT.

By proportion, this clone is medium-sized. This chain's CDR3 is CASSLSGGYGNTIYF. The DNA for the CDR3 is TGTGCCAGCAGCCTTTCAGGGGGCTATGGAAACACCATATATTTT. This chain joins TRBV7-3 and TRBJ1-3, with 8 bases identical to TRBD1. Trimming removed 5 bases from V and 3 bases from J; junction bases left unmatched: 6. This CDR3 is 15 amino acids long. Germline-derived CDR1 and CDR2 are SGHTA and FQGTGA.